The 2 T cell receptor beta chains listed next were all sequenced from one sample in a study of T-cell memory formation after mild COVID-19. Using its own MiXCR run on the 5' RACE reads, TCRdb lists one record per CDR3 protein. The repertoire holds about 13,000 distinct CDR3 sequences, with 15% to 20% as singletons. Input material: PBMCs or a T cell subset sorted from them (not recorded which). Receptors originate from a man in his late teens or twenties who had mild COVID-19 (a few samples of this study predate the infection). Cell type and time point are not known.

In this sample, this clonotype turned up many times. The chain carries TRBV2 and TRBJ2-5; TRBD2 might be the D (5 bases). The germline V and J ends were trimmed by 6 bases and 4 bases, with 18 bases remaining between them. The CDR3 runs 15 residues. Germline V gene lookup returns CDR1 SNHLY and CDR2 FYNNEI. CDR3 amino acids: CASSAPGIELETQYF. In DNA form, the CDR3 reads TGTGCCAGCAGCGCCCCGGGGATCGAATTAGAGACCCAGTACTTC.

The chain combines TRBV15 with TRBJ1-4; no definite D call. V was shortened by 0 bases and J by 8 bases, with 16 bases between the two germline ends. CDR1 is LNHNV and CDR2 is YYDKDF in the germline V gene (reference sequence). The CDR3 runs to 16 residues. The CDR3 DNA follows: TGTGCCACCAGCAGAGATTTTCCAGCCGGAGAAGAAAAACTGTTTTTT. It is translated as CATSRDFPAGEEKLFF.